Each of the 9 T cell receptor beta chains below was sequenced from the same sample in a study of glioma-infiltrating T cells. TCR alpha and beta CDR3 regions were amplified from RNA using iRepertoire nested multiplex PCR. TCRdb processed the multiplex PCR reads anew with MiXCR; each CDR3 protein has one entry. This table has about 93,000 distinct CDR3 sequences, 35% to 45% appearing once. Sequencing was performed on glioma tissue, nonneoplastic brain tissue, or PBMCs (not recorded which). Source of these receptors: a human donor with low-grade glioma or glioblastoma, undergoing nonglioma brain surgery, or in good health (not recorded which).

This clonotype was seen many times. The chain links TRBV27 to TRBJ2-7, with 10 bases lining up with TRBD1. The germline V gene encodes CDR1 MNHEY and CDR2 SMNVEV (reference sequence). With 5 bases clipped from V and 4 bases from J, the junction kept 11 bases outside the gene matches. CDR3 length: 16 amino acids. The CDR3 region is CASSLTGQGLGYEQYF. The DNA for the CDR3 is TGTGCCAGCAGTCTAACGGGACAGGGGCTTGGGTACGAGCAGTACTTC.

This clonotype was seen only a few times. The chain couples TRBV29-1 to TRBJ2-3, with 10 bases aligning to TRBD2. V dropped 2 bases and J dropped 3; count of bases not matched to a gene: 8. Germline CDR1 reads SQVTM; CDR2 reads ANQGSEA. The CDR3 covers 16 residues. CDR3 residues: CSVEKASGSGTDTQYF. In nucleotides, the CDR3 is TGCAGCGTTGAAAAGGCTAGCGGGAGCGGAACAGATACGCAGTATTTT.

The gene calls are TRBV4-3 and TRBJ2-7; D uncertain. With 8 bases removed from V and 2 bases from J, the gap between germline ends came to 13 bases. The germline V gene encodes CDR1 LGHNA and CDR2 YSLEER. This CDR3 is built from 13 residues. The CDR3: CASGPRRTYEQYF. CDR3 DNA sequence: TGCGCCAGCGGCCCACGTCGAACCTACGAGCAGTACTTC.

The J gene is TRBJ2-7, the V gene TRBV9; 7 bases are shared with TRBD2. TRBJ2-1 explains the end of the DNA better; the J call may be wrong. Germline values: CDR1 SGDLS, CDR2 YYNGEE. The CDR3 is 15 amino acids. The CDR3 is CASSVDGTTYNEQFF. CDR3 nucleotide sequence: TGTGCCAGCAGCGTAGACGGGACTACCTACAATGAGCAGTTCTTC.

This clonotype came up once. The conserved final phenylalanine or tryptophan is absent from the CDR3, which likely points to a read error. The chain is built from TRBV5-1 and TRBJ1-1; tentatively, D is TRBD1 (6 bases). CDR1 is SGHRS and CDR2 is YFSETQ in the germline V gene. The CDR3 length is 13 residues. The CDR3 nucleotides are TGCGCCAGCAGCCAACAGGGTAACACTGAGGCTTTCCTT. Protein: CASSQQGNTEAFL.

Points on this clonotype: At one end the junction does not follow the germline gene, possibly because of a read error. The gene calls are TRBV20-1 and TRBJ2-7; no clear D gene. The CDR3 has 11 residues. Germline-derived CDR1 and CDR2 are DFQATT and SNEGSKA (reference sequence). CDR3 amino acids: CSAEDPYGQYF. CDR3 DNA: TGCAGTGCCGAGGACCCGTACGGGCAGTACTTC.

On this clonotype: The junction shows a germline mismatch at one end, possibly a read error. V gene TRBV10-2 combines with J gene TRBJ2-3; the D is unclear. Germline V lookup: CDR1 WSHSY, CDR2 SAAADI. The CDR3 has 16 residues. CDR3 nucleotide sequence: TGCGCCAGCGGCATACTGGCGGATATTAGCACAGATACGCAGTACTTT. It codes for CASGILADISTDTQYF.

The chain recombines TRBV7-9 with TRBJ2-1; D remains ambiguous. The CDR3 sequence is 14 residues long. Germline V gives CDR1 SEHNR, CDR2 FQNEAQ (reference sequence). This chain's CDR3 is CVSSLTVGYNEQFF. Here the CDR3 DNA reads TGTGTCAGTAGCTTAACGGTGGGGTACAATGAGCAGTTCTTC.

This clonotype has just one count. The CDR3 end shows no conserved phenylalanine or tryptophan, and so a read error is likely. For the CDR3, the DNA is TGCAGTACTAGGCCCAGGGGCAATCAGCCCCAGCATTCT. Translation: CSTRPRGNQPQHS. This chain joins TRBV20-1 and TRBJ1-5; maybe TRBD1 (5 bases). There are 13 residues in the CDR3. Germline lookup yields CDR1 DFQATT and CDR2 SNEGSKA (reference sequence).